The source of this TCR beta chain is a study of control samples from healthy donors and cancer patients. Germline CDR1 MNHEY, CDR2 SVGAGI. The CDR3 loop spans 14 amino acids. The V end was cut by 6 bases, the J end by 5 bases, with 16 bases between. The method was immunoSEQ multiplex PCR; TCRdb's version includes in-frame clones alone and lacks a portion of them. This table has about 140,000 clones, 90% to 95% appearing once. This chain joins TRBV6-5 and TRBJ1-1; possible D gene TRBD1, 5 bases. This clonotype originated in a man in his forties in good health. The source material was blood. The CDR3 bases are TGTGCCAGCAGGATCAGGGCTGATGAGACTGAAGCTTTCTTT. Protein: CASRIRADETEAFF.